Presented here are 20 T cell receptor beta chains from one specimen sequenced in a study of T cells after yellow fever vaccination. TCRdb analysed the 5' RACE reads with MiXCR anew, one entry per CDR3 protein. The sample has 150,000 to 200,000 distinct CDR3 sequences; 11% are singletons. Sequences were derived from CD8+ T cells sorted from PBMCs, sampled 15 days after the yellow fever booster vaccination. The receptors come from a man younger than 35 who received the YFV17D yellow fever vaccine.

Turning to this clonotype: Lacking the conserved final phenylalanine or tryptophan, this CDR3 likely reflects a read error. The DNA is left out, because the CDR3 cannot be placed on it with certainty; the CDR3 is given as TCRdb lists it. The chain combines TRBV21-1 with TRBJ1-5; the tabulated D call, TRBD1, remains unverified against the DNA. TRBV21-1 is a documented pseudogene. The CDR3 extends over 11 residues, inclusive of both ends. The CDR3 loop reads CASSLWFSPFT.

This clonotype was detected only a few times. The chain carries TRBV6-2 or TRBV6-3 and TRBJ2-1, with 9 positions matching TRBD2. Unmatched junction bases numbered 3, after V lost 4 bases and J lost 8 bases. This CDR3 spans 13 amino acids. The germline V gene encodes CDR1 MNHEY and CDR2 SVGEGT. The CDR3, as DNA: TGTGCCAGCAGTTTGGGACTAGCCTATGAGCAGTTCTTC. It codes for CASSLGLAYEQFF.

The chain couples TRBV7-2 to TRBJ1-3; perhaps TRBD1 as D (6 bases). Germline V gene data show CDR1 as SGHTA and CDR2 as FQGNSA. V lost 2 bases and J 4 bases, leaving 12 bases between the germline ends. CDR3 length: 15 amino acids. CDR3 sequence reads: CASSLYVQGGNTIYF. CDR3 nucleotide sequence: TGTGCCAGCAGCTTATATGTACAGGGCGGAAACACCATATATTTT.

This clonotype appeared a few times. This chain connects TRBV29-1 to TRBJ1-2, with D possibly TRBD1 on 6 matching bases. Trimming removed 6 bases at V and 0 bases at J, with 14 bases between. The CDR3 loop spans 14 amino acids. Per the germline V gene, CDR1 is SQVTM and CDR2 is ANQGSEA. The chain's CDR3 is CSVARTAANYGYTF. The CDR3 DNA follows: TGCAGCGTCGCTCGGACAGCTGCTAACTATGGCTACACCTTC.

This clonotype was found a few times. This chain connects TRBV29-1 to TRBJ1-1, with 8 bases aligning to TRBD1. This CDR3 comprises 15 residues. Trimming at V came to 3 bases and at J to 4 bases, leaving 10 bases not matched to a gene. In germline, CDR1 is SQVTM, CDR2 ANQGSEA. CDR3 DNA sequence: TGCAGCGTTGACTCCCGACAGGGGATTCTCACTGAAGCTTTCTTT. Translating gives CSVDSRQGILTEAFF.

This chain links TRBV5-1 with TRBJ2-1; D remains unclear. Deletions cut 4 bases from V and 4 bases from J, with 9 bases between. Germline V gene lookup returns CDR1 SGHRS and CDR2 YFSETQ. The CDR3 extends over 13 amino acids. CDR3: CASSGVRYNEQFF. The CDR3 DNA sequence: TGCGCCAGCAGCGGGGTACGGTACAATGAGCAGTTCTTC.

The chain carries TRBV6-5 and TRBJ2-5; D is perhaps TRBD1 (5 bases). Trimming left V 0 bases short and J 5 bases short, with 16 bases between. This CDR3 has 16 residues. Germline lookup yields CDR1 MNHEY and CDR2 SVGAGI. The DNA of the CDR3 is TGTGCCAGCAGTTACTCCTCCCCGCCCCCAGGGGAGACCCAGTACTTC. It codes for CASSYSSPPPGETQYF.

The chain links TRBV29-1 to TRBJ2-7; weak D call: TRBD2 (5 bases). The V end was cut by 0 bases, the J end by 3 bases, with 6 bases between. Germline V lookup: CDR1 SQVTM, CDR2 ANQGSEA. The CDR3 extends over 12 amino acids. This CDR3 reads CSVEELGYEQYF. CDR3 DNA: TGCAGCGTTGAAGAACTAGGCTACGAGCAGTACTTC.

This chain links TRBV7-8 with TRBJ2-2, with 9 bases identical to TRBD2. With V trimmed by 2 bases and J by 6 bases, 10 bases remained unmatched. The CDR3 extends over 17 amino acids. The germline CDR1 and CDR2 sequences are SGHVS and FQNEAQ. The CDR3 DNA sequence: TGTGCCAGCAGCTTACTGAGGGGGCTAGCGGGGCCCGGGGAGCTGTTTTTT. Translating gives CASSLLRGLAGPGELFF.

This chain connects TRBV4-1 to TRBJ2-3; the match to TRBD2 covers 8 bases. The germline CDR1 and CDR2 sequences are MGHRA and YSYEKL. This CDR3 has 16 residues. With 0 bases clipped from V and 4 bases from J, the junction kept 6 bases outside the gene matches. Written as DNA, the CDR3 is TGCGCCAGCAGCCAAGAACCGGGGGGGCCCCCAGATACGCAGTATTTT. Protein: CASSQEPGGPPDTQYF.

This clonotype was observed a few times. This chain joins TRBV28 and TRBJ2-3, with 9 bases identical to TRBD1. This CDR3 is built from 17 residues. V lost 4 bases to trimming and J lost 3 bases; unmatched junction nucleotides: 11. Germline V CDR1 and CDR2: MDHEN, SYDVKM. CDR3 region: CASSSFGTGMGTDTQYF. DNA of the CDR3: TGTGCCAGCAGTTCCTTCGGGACAGGGATGGGTACAGATACGCAGTATTTT.

This clonotype was observed a handful of times. The V call is TRBV11-2, the J call TRBJ2-5; 9 nucleotides align to TRBD1. Germline V CDR1 and CDR2: SGHAT, FQNNGV. The CDR3 spans 16 residues. V was clipped by 5 bases and J by 4 bases; unmatched bases: 11. CDR3 DNA: TGTGCCAGCAGCCCTCCCTACAGGGGGCGAGGAGAGACCCAGTACTTC. It codes for CASSPPYRGRGETQYF.

V and J are TRBV3-1 and TRBJ1-3; D perhaps matches TRBD1 (5 bases). CDR3 length: 16 residues. The V end lost 4 bases, the J end lost 0 bases, and 13 bases lay between the germline ends. Germline V gene lookup returns CDR1 LGHDT and CDR2 YNNKEL (reference sequence). The chain's CDR3 is CASSPSTVRSGNTIYF. In DNA, the CDR3 is TGTGCCAGCAGCCCCTCGACAGTCCGCTCTGGAAACACCATATATTTT.

V is TRBV27 and J is TRBJ2-7; D perhaps matches TRBD2 (6 bases). Trimming took off 5 bases at V and 3 bases at J, with 14 bases between the two ends. This CDR3 is built from 14 residues. CDR1 and CDR2 from the germline V gene are MNHEY and SMNVEV (reference sequence). CDR3 coding DNA: TGTGCCAGCAGTAAAACGGGACTGTTCTACGAGCAGTACTTC. Translated, it gives CASSKTGLFYEQYF.

The V and J genes are TRBV6-2 or TRBV6-3 and TRBJ2-1; D gene ambiguous. The germline V and J ends were trimmed by 0 bases and 15 bases, with 18 bases remaining between them. CDR1 is MNHEY and CDR2 is SVGEGT in the germline V gene. The CDR3 has 14 residues. CDR3 coding DNA: TGTGCCAGCAGTTACTCGTCGCAGCTATTCCGTGGGTTCTTC. Its protein product is CASSYSSQLFRGFF.

This clonotype was recorded at least ten times. V is TRBV4-2 and J is TRBJ1-6; D gene uncertain. V lost 0 bases, J lost 13 bases, and 16 bases lay in between. In germline, CDR1 is LGHNA, CDR2 YNFKEQ. CDR3 length: 15 amino acids. CDR3 nucleotides: TGTGCCAGCAGCCAAGATCCCGGTCCGGAGGAGCCCCTCCACTTT. This gives the protein CASSQDPGPEEPLHF.

This clonotype was seen only a few times. The rearrangement joins TRBV18 to TRBJ2-7; a possible D gene is TRBD1 (6 bases). The CDR3 totals 13 residues. V was shortened by 5 bases and J by 2 bases, with 10 bases between the two germline ends. Germline V gene lookup returns CDR1 KGHSH and CDR2 LQKENI. The CDR3 coding sequence is TGTGCCAGCTCAGCGGACAGCGCCTACGAGCAGTACTTC. Translating gives CASSADSAYEQYF.

V is TRBV4-1 and J is TRBJ1-1; 7 bases agree with TRBD1. CDR1 and CDR2 from the germline V gene are MGHRA and YSYEKL. The CDR3 sequence is 14 residues long. The junction had 3 bases not matched to a gene; V was cut back by 1 base and J by 4 bases. In DNA, the CDR3 is TGCGCCAGCAGCCAAGGCACAGGGGTCACTGAAGCTTTCTTT. Its translation: CASSQGTGVTEAFF.

This chain links TRBV7-3 with TRBJ2-3; 12 nucleotides align to TRBD2. The ends lost 3 bases at V and 11 bases at J; junction bases unmatched: 6. CDR1 is SGHTA, CDR2 FQGTGA, per germline. The CDR3 has 14 residues. The CDR3 sequence is CASSFLAGGQGQYF. The CDR3 DNA follows: TGTGCCAGCAGCTTTCTAGCGGGGGGGCAGGGGCAGTATTTT.

The chain carries TRBV6-2 or TRBV6-3 and TRBJ2-7; D not resolved. Trimming removed 4 bases from V and 3 bases from J, with 7 bases in between. The CDR3 spans 12 residues. Germline CDR1 MNHEY, CDR2 SVGEGT. CDR3 amino acids: CASSSNDYEQYV. DNA of the CDR3: TGTGCCAGCAGTTCAAACGACTACGAGCAGTACGTC.